This TCR beta chain was sequenced in a study of siplizumab effects on memory and regulatory T cells. Libraries were prepared by immunoSEQ multiplex PCR; TCRdb keeps only in-frame clonotypes and omits some of them. The sample contains approximately 110,000 clones, approximately 90% of which appear only once. V was shortened by 3 bases and J by 6 bases, with 12 bases between the two germline ends. Germline loops: CDR1 KGHSH, CDR2 LQKENI. The CDR3 is made up of 14 amino acids. The sample was Tregs sorted from blood. This sequence was found in a human donor in good health. The J gene is TRBJ2-1, the V gene TRBV18; no reliable D call. The CDR3 sequence: CASSPGLGSNEQFF. CDR3 in DNA: TGTGCCAGCTCACCTGGGCTGGGCTCCAATGAGCAGTTCTTC.